Each of the 18 T cell receptor beta chains below was sequenced from the same sample in a study of T-cell memory formation after mild COVID-19. Via MiXCR, TCRdb re-called the 5' RACE reads, giving one row per CDR3 protein. The sample includes hundreds of thousands of distinct CDR3 sequences, 20% to 25% of them seen just once. Sequenced: PBMCs or a T cell subset sorted from them (not recorded which). The receptors were gathered from an adult woman who had mild COVID-19 (a few samples of this study predate the infection). Cell type and time point are not known.

Comments on this clonotype: The junction and the germline gene differ at one end; a read error may be behind it. This chain connects TRBV5-1 to TRBJ2-1; maybe TRBD1 (7 bases). Germline CDR1 is SGHRS and CDR2 is YFSETQ. This CDR3 has 15 amino acids. CDR3 region: CASNLEGAGLNERFF. The CDR3 coding sequence is TGCGCCAGCAACCTTGAGGGGGCGGGGCTGAATGAGCGGTTCTTC.

The rearrangement joins TRBV12-3 or TRBV12-4 to TRBJ1-1; D is unclear. The ends were cut back, 8 bases at V and 5 bases at J, with 12 bases in the middle. CDR3 length: 12 amino acids. CDR3 residues: CASRGLATEAFF. The CDR3 bases are TGTGCCAGCCGTGGGCTGGCAACTGAAGCTTTCTTT.

The gene calls are TRBV9 and TRBJ1-6; no definite D call. This CDR3 has 14 amino acids. CDR1 is SGDLS and CDR2 is YYNGEE in the germline V gene. With 3 bases removed from V and 10 bases from J, the gap between germline ends came to 14 bases. In DNA, the CDR3 is TGTGCCAGCAGCGCGGAGGAGCGATTCTCACCCCTCCACTTT. It codes for CASSAEERFSPLHF.

The sample holds a few counts of this clonotype. CDR3 DNA: TGTGCCAGCAGCTTAGCATTTCCCGGGACAGGGAATGGCTACACCTTC. It translates to CASSLAFPGTGNGYTF. The chain carries TRBV7-9 and TRBJ1-2; 9 bases are a match to TRBD1. The V segment lost 0 bases and the J segment 6 bases; nucleotides outside the gene matches: 8. The CDR3 runs 16 residues. Germline CDR1 SEHNR, CDR2 FQNEAQ (reference sequence). Variable domain in full (rest from reference TRBV7-9 and TRBJ1-2): DTGVSQNPRHKITKRGQNVTFRCDPISEHNRLYWYRQTLGQGPEFLTYFQNEAQLEKSRLLSDRFSAERPKGSFSTLEIQRTEQGDSAMYLCASSLAFPGTGNGYTFGSGTRLTVV.

This clonotype was seen a handful of times. V is TRBV7-9 and J is TRBJ2-1; 10 positions match TRBD1. The CDR3 has 16 amino acids. Germline V gene sequence: CDR1 SEHNR, CDR2 FQNEAQ (reference sequence). The V segment lost 6 bases and the J segment 4 bases; nucleotides outside the gene matches: 9. Here the CDR3 reads CASSFLPGQGYNEQFF. The CDR3 DNA reads TGTGCCAGCAGTTTTCTTCCGGGACAGGGGTACAATGAGCAGTTCTTC.

There are many counts of this clonotype. The rearrangement links TRBV5-1 to TRBJ2-5; TRBD2 matches at 8 bases. From germline, CDR1 is SGHRS and CDR2 YFSETQ. The CDR3 consists of 16 residues. J lost 5 bases, V lost 0 bases, and 9 bases had no gene match. The CDR3 protein is CASSLGASGPLETQYF. The CDR3 region has the DNA TGCGCCAGCAGCTTGGGGGCTAGCGGGCCCTTGGAGACCCAGTACTTC.

This clonotype was counted between two and nine times. The V gene is TRBV7-9, the J gene TRBJ1-5, with D unclear. V was cut by 5 bases and J by 2 bases, with 4 bases left in between. Germline V gene lookup returns CDR1 SEHNR and CDR2 FQNEAQ (reference sequence). The CDR3 loop spans 12 amino acids. The CDR3 nucleotides read TGTGCCAGCAGCGTAGGCAATCAGCCCCAGCATTTT. Amino acid sequence: CASSVGNQPQHF.

The V gene is TRBV7-2, the J gene TRBJ1-2; D is perhaps TRBD1 (6 bases). V lost 11 bases and J 10 bases, leaving 20 bases between the germline ends. The length of the CDR3 is 12 residues. CDR1 SGHTA and CDR2 FQGNSA come from the germline V gene. DNA of the CDR3: TGTGCCCCTGGGAAGCACAGGGATTTCTACACCTTC. Protein: CAPGKHRDFYTF.

The sample holds a few counts of this clonotype. The rearrangement links TRBV5-6 to TRBJ2-7; 9 nucleotides match TRBD1. Germline values: CDR1 SGHDT, CDR2 YYEEEE. V shed 3 bases, J shed 3 bases, and the junction held 4 bases outside the gene matches. This CDR3 is built from 14 residues. The CDR3 DNA is TGTGCCAGCAGCTCATGGACAGGGGTCTACGAGCAGTACTTC. As protein: CASSSWTGVYEQYF.

The rearrangement joins TRBV19 to TRBJ2-1; D call uncertain. The CDR3 has 14 residues. CDR1 LNHDA and CDR2 SQIVND come from the germline V gene (reference sequence). Trimming removed 5 bases at V and 8 bases at J, with 16 bases between. CDR3 region: CASSGQVNLDEQFF. CDR3 in DNA: TGTGCCAGTAGTGGGCAGGTCAATCTTGATGAGCAGTTCTTC.

This rearrangement joins TRBV7-9 to TRBJ2-5; the D gene is possibly TRBD1 (7 bases). From germline, CDR1 is SEHNR and CDR2 FQNEAQ (reference sequence). V was cut by 5 bases and J by 1 base, with 11 bases left in between. The CDR3 is 14 amino acids. The CDR3 spells CASSAGGFQETQYF. The CDR3 nucleotides read TGTGCCAGCAGCGCAGGGGGGTTCCAAGAGACCCAGTACTTC.

This clonotype turned up a few times. The V call is TRBV4-3, the J call TRBJ2-7, with D tentatively TRBD1 (5 bases). The germline V gene has CDR1 LGHNA and CDR2 YSLEER. V was clipped by 9 bases and J by 5 bases, with 20 bases between them. CDR3 length: 14 residues. CDR3 loop: CASSHLRGGDEQYF. In DNA, the CDR3 is TGCGCCAGTAGTCACTTAAGGGGTGGGGACGAGCAGTACTTC.

In this sample, this clonotype turned up a few times. This rearrangement joins TRBV11-2 to TRBJ2-3; possible D gene TRBD2, 7 bases. The V gene's germline CDR1 is SGHAT and CDR2 FQNNGV. This CDR3 is built from 15 residues. The V end was cut by 3 bases, the J end by 1 base, with 11 bases between. The CDR3 is CASSFSRGRTDTQYF. CDR3 DNA: TGTGCCAGCAGCTTCTCGCGGGGGCGCACAGATACGCAGTATTTT.

The chain joins TRBV24-1 to TRBJ2-2; D might be TRBD2 (6 bases). Germline-derived CDR1 and CDR2 are KGHDR and SFDVKD. Trimming took off 0 bases at V and 6 bases at J, with 16 bases between the two ends. The CDR3 is 17 amino acids. In DNA form, the CDR3 reads TGTGCCACCAGTGATTTGCTGTCGGGGGAGAGGTCCGGGGAGCTGTTTTTT. Residues: CATSDLLSGERSGELFF.

V and J are TRBV3-1 and TRBJ1-1, with 9 bases fitting TRBD1. Per the germline V gene, CDR1 is LGHDT and CDR2 is YNNKEL (reference sequence). This CDR3 spans 15 amino acids. Germline trimming cut 5 bases from V and 5 bases from J; bases unmatched to any gene: 9. Here the CDR3 DNA reads TGTGCCAGCAGCGACAGGGGGAAACGGAGTACTGAAGCTTTCTTT. As protein: CASSDRGKRSTEAFF.

This clonotype was seen only a few times. V is TRBV4-1 and J is TRBJ2-2, with 14 positions matching TRBD2. The V segment lost 3 bases and the J segment 4 bases; nucleotides outside the gene matches: 10. CDR3 length: 19 residues. Germline V CDR1 and CDR2: MGHRA, YSYEKL. CDR3 coding DNA: TGCGCCAGCAGCCAGGCCCCAGGGACTAGCGGGGGAGCCACCGGGGAGCTGTTTTTT. Encoded protein: CASSQAPGTSGGATGELFF.

This sequence joins TRBV3-1 and TRBJ2-7; D is undetermined. Between the trimmed V and J ends, which lost 1 base and 3 bases, there was a span of 10 bases. The germline CDR1 and CDR2 sequences are LGHDT and YNNKEL (reference sequence). The length of the CDR3 is 14 residues. The CDR3 is CASSQGPGGYEQYF. The DNA for the CDR3 is TGTGCCAGCAGCCAAGGCCCGGGCGGCTACGAGCAGTACTTC.

The chain recombines TRBV27 with TRBJ2-7; the D gene is possibly TRBD1 (6 bases). Trimming took 5 bases from V and 2 from J, leaving 19 bases between them. The CDR3 runs to 16 residues. Per germline, CDR1 MNHEY and CDR2 SMNVEV (reference sequence). The CDR3 protein is CASSPEGTMETYEQYF. The CDR3 coding sequence is TGTGCCAGCAGTCCAGAAGGGACAATGGAAACCTACGAGCAGTACTTC.